This TCR beta chain appears in the sequencing data of a study of Ad26.COV2.S vaccination and SARS-CoV-2 variants. Study-level background: Ad26.COV2.S given intramuscularly, once or twice 56 days apart. Overall study findings and caveats: Post-vaccination spike-specific CD8+ and CD4+ T cell responses reportedly had substantial breadth.

A word on this clone: Antigen: not known.

Sample treatment: about 20 received Ad26.COV2.S at low or high dose, single or two shots; roughly five received placebo; per-sample allocation not given. It was on day 63 after the first vaccine or placebo injection that samples were taken. Aged 18-55 years, donor was enrolled in Boston in the early 2020s. Method: immunoSEQ multiplex PCR; TCRdb's copy keeps in-frame clones and lacks some. The sample shows around 400,000 clones, 83% of them seen only once. The CDR3 runs to 18 residues. Trimming at V came to 4 bases and at J to 2 bases, leaving 14 bases not matched to a gene. CDR1 and CDR2 (germline): MGHRA, YSYEKL.

The sequence was collected from a person aged 18-65 years who received the Ad26.COV2.S COVID-19 vaccine or a placebo. The chain links TRBV4-1 to TRBJ2-3; 8 bases map to TRBD2. The sequences come from peripheral blood, collected in a trial of Ad26.COV2.S vaccine versus placebo. The CDR3 DNA reads as TGCGCCAGCAGCCCCCAAATCGAGCGGGAGTCTCCCACAGATACGCAGTATTTT. This gives the protein CASSPQIERESPTDTQYF.